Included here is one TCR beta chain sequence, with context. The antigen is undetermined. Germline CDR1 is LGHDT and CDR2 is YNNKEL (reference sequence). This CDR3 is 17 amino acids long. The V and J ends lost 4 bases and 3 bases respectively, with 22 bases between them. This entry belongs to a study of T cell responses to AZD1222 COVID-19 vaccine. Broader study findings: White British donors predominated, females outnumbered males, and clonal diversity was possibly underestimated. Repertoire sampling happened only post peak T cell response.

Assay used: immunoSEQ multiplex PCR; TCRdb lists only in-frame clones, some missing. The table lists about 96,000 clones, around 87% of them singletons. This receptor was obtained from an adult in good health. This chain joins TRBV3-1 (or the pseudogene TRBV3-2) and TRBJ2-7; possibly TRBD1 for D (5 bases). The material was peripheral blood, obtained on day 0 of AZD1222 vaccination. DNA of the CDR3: TGTGCCAGCAGCCCGGCTTTTTTGTGGGGCAGGGTCTACGAGCAGTACTTC. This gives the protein CASSPAFLWGRVYEQYF.